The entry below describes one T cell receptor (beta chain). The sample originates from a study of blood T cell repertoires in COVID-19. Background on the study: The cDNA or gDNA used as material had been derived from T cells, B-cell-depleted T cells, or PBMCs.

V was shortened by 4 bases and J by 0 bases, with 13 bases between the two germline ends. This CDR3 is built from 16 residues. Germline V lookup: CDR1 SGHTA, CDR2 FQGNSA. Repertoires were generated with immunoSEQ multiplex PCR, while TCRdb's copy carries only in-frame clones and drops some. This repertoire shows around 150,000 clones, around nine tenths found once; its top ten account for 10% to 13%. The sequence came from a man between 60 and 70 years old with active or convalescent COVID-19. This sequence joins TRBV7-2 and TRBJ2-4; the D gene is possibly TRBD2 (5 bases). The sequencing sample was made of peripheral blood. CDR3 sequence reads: CASSSDSTLAKNIQYF. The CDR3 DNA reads TGTGCCAGCAGCTCGGACTCTACACTAGCCAAAAACATTCAGTACTTC.